This T cell receptor beta chain was retrieved from a study of T-cell memory formation after mild COVID-19. For the study at large: For the most part, TCR clusters were specific to one donor.

The CDR3 loop spans 13 amino acids. Trimming left V 1 base short and J 5 bases short, with 8 bases between. Study observations and caveats: Cross-reactive memory apparently joined, as some responding clones appeared in pre-infection memory. Shrinking CD4+ clones were chiefly CM and EM; CD8+ ones were chiefly EMRA.

Constant-segment primers were used for 5'RACE, and the resulting TCR alpha and TCR beta cDNA libraries carried sample barcodes and UMIs. TCRdb re-derived calls from the 5' RACE reads in MiXCR, one entry per CDR3 protein. The table lists tens of thousands of distinct CDR3 sequences, around 6.3% of them singletons. This clonotype has a count of ten or more. Antigen unknown. The receptor was derived from an adult who had mild COVID-19 (a few samples of this study predate the infection). Cell type and time point are not known. This rearrangement joins TRBV12-3 or TRBV12-4 to TRBJ2-5; D may be TRBD1 (5 bases). Sequencing used PBMCs or a T cell subset sorted from them (not recorded which). For the CDR3, the DNA is TGTGCCAGCAGTTTAGGACAGTTGGAGACCCAGTACTTC. This sequence encodes CASSLGQLETQYF.